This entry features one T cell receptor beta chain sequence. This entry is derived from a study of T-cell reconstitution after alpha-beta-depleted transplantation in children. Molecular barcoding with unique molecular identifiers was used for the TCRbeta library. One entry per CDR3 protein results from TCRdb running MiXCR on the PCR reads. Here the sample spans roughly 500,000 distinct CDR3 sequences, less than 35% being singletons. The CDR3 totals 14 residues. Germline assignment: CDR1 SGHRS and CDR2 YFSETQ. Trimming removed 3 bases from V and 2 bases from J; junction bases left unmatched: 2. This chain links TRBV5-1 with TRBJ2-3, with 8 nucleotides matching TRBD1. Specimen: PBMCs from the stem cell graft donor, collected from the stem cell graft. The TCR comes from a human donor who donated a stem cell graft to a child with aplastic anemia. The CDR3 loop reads CASSWDRTTDTQYF. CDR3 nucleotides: TGCGCCAGCAGCTGGGACAGGACCACAGATACGCAGTATTTT.